This TCR beta chain was identified during a study of cytomegalovirus exposure and HLA in healthy donors. Samples came from healthy bone marrow donors. Points from the study as a whole: Analysis was performed later, and it showed HLA-associated TCR beta chains to be more clonally expanded than equally common others. Relative to the approximately 700-donor mean, N-insertions were reportedly fewer in an Asian-associated ancestry cluster in a later analysis.

Trimming removed 5 bases from V and 1 base from J; junction bases left unmatched: 8. The CDR3 totals 15 residues. Per germline, CDR1 SGHKS and CDR2 YYEKEE (reference sequence). Amplification used 60 Vbeta primers and 13 Jbeta primers. Repertoires were generated with immunoSEQ multiplex PCR, while TCRdb's copy carries only in-frame clones and drops some. The sample has under 200,000 clones, 70% to 90% seen once. This clone occurred once. Antigen: not known. This receptor was taken from a woman aged 18-29 years in good health and CMV-seronegative. The chain has TRBV5-5 and TRBJ1-1, with 7 bases identical to TRBD1. The sample consisted of PBMCs. The CDR3 spells CASRRLQGTNTEAFF. The CDR3, as DNA: TGTGCCAGCAGGCGCCTACAGGGGACGAACACTGAAGCTTTCTTT.